Presented here are 9 T cell receptor beta chains from one specimen sequenced in a study of radiation and T cells in renal cell carcinoma. Indicated time point: blood 2 weeks post-SBRT. Treatment: 15 Gy SBRT to primary tumor, nephrectomy 4 weeks later. Clones were read by immunoSEQ multiplex PCR, and TCRdb kept only the in-frame ones, dropping some. The sample contains roughly 130,000 clones, roughly 77% of which appear only once. The material was blood, obtained from a patient whose treatment included radiotherapy and nephrectomy. Every receptor here comes from a woman aged 60-70 years with renal cell carcinoma.

V is TRBV9 and J is TRBJ1-3; possibly TRBD1 for D (6 bases). The CDR3 sequence is 14 residues long. With 3 bases removed from V and 4 bases from J, the gap between germline ends came to 11 bases. Per the germline V gene, CDR1 is SGDLS and CDR2 is YYNGEE. The CDR3 coding sequence is TGTGCCAGCAGCGCGGACAGCACAGGAAACACCATATATTTT. This gives the protein CASSADSTGNTIYF. The complete variable domain, with remaining parts taken from reference TRBV9 and TRBJ1-3, reads DSGVTQTPKHLITATGQRVTLRCSPRSGDLSVYWYQQSLDQGLQFLIQYYNGEERAKGNILERFSAQQFPDLHSELNLSSLELGDSALYFCASSADSTGNTIYFGEGSWLTVV.

V gene TRBV4-3 combines with J gene TRBJ1-2; D might be TRBD1 (6 bases). This CDR3 has 15 residues. The V end was cut by 0 bases, the J end by 4 bases, with 12 bases between. Germline V gene lookup returns CDR1 LGHNA and CDR2 YSLEER. The DNA of the CDR3 is TGCGCCAGCAGCCAAGATGCAGGGGCTACCTATGGCTACACCTTC. Protein sequence: CASSQDAGATYGYTF.

The V call is TRBV6-1, the J call TRBJ2-7; possibly TRBD1 for D (6 bases). Germline V gene data show CDR1 as MNHNS and CDR2 as SASEGT. This CDR3 has 16 residues. Trimming stripped 1 base from V and 3 bases from J, with 16 bases between. CDR3 sequence (DNA): TGTGCCAGCAGTGAAGAAAAGGGGACACCACTCTACGAGCAGTACTTC. Translated, it gives CASSEEKGTPLYEQYF.

The rearrangement uses TRBV5-4 and TRBJ2-5, with 9 bases fitting TRBD1. The CDR3 loop spans 14 amino acids. J was trimmed by 5 bases and V by 4 bases; bases with no gene match: 6. In germline, CDR1 is SGHNT, CDR2 YYREEE (reference sequence). CDR3 loop: CASSTDRGGETQYF. The CDR3 DNA reads as TGTGCCAGCAGCACGGACAGGGGAGGCGAGACCCAGTACTTC.

This chain connects TRBV4-2 to TRBJ1-2; 8 bases are a match to TRBD1. The CDR3 consists of 15 residues. Looked up from germline, CDR1 is LGHNA and CDR2 is YNFKEQ. J lost 0 bases, V lost 1 base, and 1 base had no gene match. This CDR3 reads CASSQGGQANYGYTF. CDR3 sequence (DNA): TGTGCCAGCAGCCAAGGGGGACAGGCTAACTATGGCTACACCTTC.

The rearrangement links TRBV7-2 to TRBJ2-4, with a tentative D call TRBD2 (5 bases). Deletions cut 1 base from V and 8 bases from J, with 12 bases between. Per the germline V gene, CDR1 is SGHTA and CDR2 is FQGNSA. The CDR3 totals 14 residues. Here the CDR3 DNA reads TGTGCCAGCAGCTTAGAACCGGGGTGGGACATTCAGTACTTC. Translation: CASSLEPGWDIQYF.

The chain combines TRBV2 with TRBJ2-7, with 10 bases aligning to TRBD2. The trim removed 0 bases at V and 7 bases at J, leaving 6 bases unmatched. The germline V gene encodes CDR1 SNHLY and CDR2 FYNNEI. The CDR3 is 15 amino acids. CDR3 DNA sequence: TGTGCCAGCAGTGAAGCCAGACTAGCGGGCAGTGAGCAGTACTTC. Translating gives CASSEARLAGSEQYF.

The V gene is TRBV5-6, the J gene TRBJ1-1, with D perhaps TRBD1 (5 bases). The germline gives CDR1 SGHDT, CDR2 YYEEEE. This CDR3 has 15 residues. Trimming stripped 4 bases from V and 1 base from J, with 14 bases between. The CDR3 DNA is TGTGCCAGCAGCATAACCGGGACGGCGAACACTGAAGCTTTCTTT. It yields the protein CASSITGTANTEAFF.

Only a few counts were recorded for this clone. This rearrangement joins TRBV7-6 to TRBJ2-1; 7 bases are a match to TRBD2. The CDR3 has 16 residues. The V and J ends lost 5 bases and 3 bases, in that order; junction bases with no gene match: 10. Germline-derived CDR1 and CDR2 are SGHVS and FNYEAQ. In DNA form, the CDR3 reads TGTGCCAGCAGCCCCGGGAGCGGGGACTACTACAATGAGCAGTTCTTC. Its protein product is CASSPGSGDYYNEQFF.